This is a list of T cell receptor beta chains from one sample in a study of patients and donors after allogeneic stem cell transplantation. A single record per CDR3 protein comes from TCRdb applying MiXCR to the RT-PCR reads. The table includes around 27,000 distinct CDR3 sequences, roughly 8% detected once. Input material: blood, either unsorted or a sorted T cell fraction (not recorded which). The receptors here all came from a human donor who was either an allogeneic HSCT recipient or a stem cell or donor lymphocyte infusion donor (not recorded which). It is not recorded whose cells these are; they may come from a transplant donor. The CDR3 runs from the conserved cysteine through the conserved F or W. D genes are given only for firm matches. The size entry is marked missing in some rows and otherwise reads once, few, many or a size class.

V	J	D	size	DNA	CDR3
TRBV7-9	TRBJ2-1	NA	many	TGTGCCAGCAGCGCCGGGGGCCGCGGGAATGAGCAGTTCTTC	CASSAGGRGNEQFF
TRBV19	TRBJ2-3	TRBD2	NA	TGTGCCAGTAGTACGGGGACTAGCGGGGGGAGAGATACGCAGTATTTT	CASSTGTSGGRDTQYF
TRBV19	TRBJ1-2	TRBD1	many	TGTGCCAGTACCTCCGGGACAGAGCGTAACTATGGCTACACCTTC	CASTSGTERNYGYTF
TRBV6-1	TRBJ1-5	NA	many	TGTGCCAGCAAGACTGTTAGCAATCAGCCCCAGCATTTT	CASKTVSNQPQHF
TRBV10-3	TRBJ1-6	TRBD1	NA	TGTGCCATCAGTGAAGGACAGGGAGGTGGGTCACCCCTCCACTTT	CAISEGQGGGSPLHF
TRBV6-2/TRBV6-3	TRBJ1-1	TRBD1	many	TGTGCCAGCAACAGGGGAGGCACTGAAGCTTTCTTT	CASNRGGTEAFF
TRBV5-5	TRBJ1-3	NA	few	TGTGCCAGCAGCTTGGCCGGAGGCATGGGAAACACCATATATTTT	CASSLAGGMGNTIYF
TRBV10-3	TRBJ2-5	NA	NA	TGTGCCATCAGCCCGACCAAAATGGTGTACTTC	CAISPTKMVYF
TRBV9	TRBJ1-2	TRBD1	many	TGTGCCAGCAGCGTAGCGACAGGGCACGGTGGCTACACCTTC	CASSVATGHGGYTF
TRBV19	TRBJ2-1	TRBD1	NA	TGTGCCAGTAGTGCCGGACAGGGGGCTCAGAACTTCAAGGATGAGCAGTTCTTC	CASSAGQGAQNFKDEQFF
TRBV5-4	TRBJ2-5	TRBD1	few	TGTGCCAGCAGCCTGGGACAGCAGTACCAAGAGACCCAGTACTTC	CASSLGQQYQETQYF
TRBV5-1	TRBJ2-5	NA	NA	TGCGCCAGCAGCTTGGGGTCGAAACAAGAGACCCAGTACTTC	CASSLGSKQETQYF
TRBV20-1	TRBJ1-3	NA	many	TGCAGTGCTAGAGATGGCGCGGGCTCTGGAAACACCATATATTTT	CSARDGAGSGNTIYF
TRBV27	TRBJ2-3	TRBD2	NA	TGTGCCAGCAGAGTTCTAGCGGGAGGGCCAGATACGCAGTATTTT	CASRVLAGGPDTQYF
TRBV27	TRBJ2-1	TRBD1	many	TGTGCCAGCAGCCGGGACAGGCCTAACAATGAGCAGTTCTTC	CASSRDRPNNEQFF
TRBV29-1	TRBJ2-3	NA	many	TGCAGCGTTGGAACAGGTTCGGATACGCAGTATTTT	CSVGTGSDTQYF
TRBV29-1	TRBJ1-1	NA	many	TGCAGCGTTATGGAAGATCACACTGAAGCTTTCTTT	CSVMEDHTEAFF
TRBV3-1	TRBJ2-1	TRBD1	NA	TGTGCCAGCAGCCACGAGAGGGACAGGGGGGAGTTCTTC	CASSHERDRGEFF
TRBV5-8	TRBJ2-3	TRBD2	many	TGTGCCAGCAGCCAGCAGGGACTAACGCAGTATTTT	CASSQQGLTQYF
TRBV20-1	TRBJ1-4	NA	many	TGCAGTGCCACTGGGGATTCGTATGAAAAACTGTTTTTT	CSATGDSYEKLFF
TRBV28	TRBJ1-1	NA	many	TGTGCCAGCACTCAGGGCCTGAACACTGAAGCTTTCTTT	CASTQGLNTEAFF
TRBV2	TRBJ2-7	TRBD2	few	TGTGCCAGCAGTGAAGCTTTAGCGGGAGCCGGAGGCGAGCAGTACTTC	CASSEALAGAGGEQYF
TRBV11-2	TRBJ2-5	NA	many	TGTGCCAGCAGCTCCCCTGTGGAGGGGGAGACCCAGTACTTC	CASSSPVEGETQYF
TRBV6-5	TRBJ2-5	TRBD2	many	TGTGCCAGCAGTTACTCTTCTAGCGGGGCTAAAGAGACCCAGTACTTC	CASSYSSSGAKETQYF
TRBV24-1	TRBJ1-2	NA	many	TGTGCCACCAGTGGCCCGAACAGGGATGGCTACACCTTC	CATSGPNRDGYTF
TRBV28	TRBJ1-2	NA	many	TGTGCCAGCAGTTTATACGGGGACACTCCCCTCGGGAAGGGCACCTTC	CASSLYGDTPLGKGTF
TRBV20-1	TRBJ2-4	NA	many	TGCAGTGCTAGAGATTTCCGATGGGGCATTCAGTACTTC	CSARDFRWGIQYF